This TCR beta chain was recovered during a study of tumor-infiltrating lymphocytes in primary liver carcinoma. Study results and limitations: Tumors and blood were compared for top-250-clone fraction, and tumors had the significantly higher value (p = 0.039). Samples, which were bulk and unsorted, did not allow CD4+ and CD8+ repertoires to be compared. The study found tumor-adjacent and tumor-blood pairs overlapped less than tumor region pairs.

The source of the blood RNA was unsorted whole blood, and germline DNA was extracted as well. Roughly 4.1 milliliters of peripheral blood were gathered ahead of the operation. Reverse transcription of 500 ng total RNA with a constant-region primer produced TCR beta cDNA. Nested multiplex PCR, run for three rounds with slightly modified ARM-PCR, yielded TCR beta libraries. TRBV1-TRBV30 forward primers paired with a C-beta reverse primer drove the first two PCR rounds, about 10 cycles each. TCRdb recomputed calls from the multiplex PCR reads with MiXCR, one row per CDR3 protein. This sample has 310,000 or so distinct CDR3 sequences, with around 50% found just once. CDR3 size: 14 residues. Germline V gives CDR1 MNHNS, CDR2 SASEGT. With regard to this clonotype: Its antigen is unidentified. A much larger clonotype is one base distant, so this may be a read error.

This rearrangement joins TRBV6-1 to TRBJ2-2; 8 bases align to TRBD2. Input material: peripheral blood. This receptor was taken from a woman in her twenties or thirties with primary liver carcinoma and hepatitis B virus infection. This chain's CDR3 is CASRTSGDTGELSF. For the CDR3, the DNA is TGTGCCAGCAGAACTAGCGGAGACACCGGGGAGCTGTCTTTT.